This paragraph covers one T cell receptor beta chain sequence. The antigen remains undetermined. Germline lookup yields CDR1 MNHNY and CDR2 SVGAGI (reference sequence). CDR3 size: 13 residues. V lost 7 bases and J lost 8, with 14 bases in between. PCR used 60 Vbeta primers and 13 Jbeta primers. Under the authors' procedure: In a later analysis, about 9.9 million of some 80 million unique beta chains occurred in at least two donors. Measured with immunoSEQ multiplex PCR; TCRdb has only the in-frame clones, and not every one. The V and J calls and clone size come from that table; D and trimming were worked out from the DNA. The sample consists of approximately 140,000 clones, around 81% of them appearing once. The source of the sample is a study of cytomegalovirus exposure and HLA in healthy donors. Study context: Earlier work reported approximately 110 million unique TCR beta sequences from 180 million or so T cells.

General observations from the study: Researchers reported in a later analysis that a missense DCLRE1C variant was tied to TCR beta V- and J-gene trimming. As immune exposure information, only CMV serostatus was available.

The chain uses TRBV6-6 and TRBJ1-4, with TRBD1 as a possible D gene (5 bases). The TCR originated in a man aged 18 to 30 in good health and CMV-seronegative. Sequencing was done on a sample of PBMCs. The CDR3 DNA sequence: TGTGCCAGCACGCAGGGCTGGAGAGAAAAACTGTTTTTT. Its protein is CASTQGWREKLFF.